Given below is one TCR beta chain in context. This specimen belongs to a study of blood T cell repertoires in COVID-19. CDR1 and CDR2 from the germline V gene are SGHTA and FQGNSA. V was pared by 4 bases and J by 5 bases, with 5 bases of the junction left unmatched. The CDR3 runs 16 residues. Only in-frame clones appear in the TCRdb table, and some are missing; sequencing was by immunoSEQ multiplex PCR. The sample has 350,000 or so clones; 90% are singletons. This sequence joins TRBV7-2 and TRBJ1-6; 10 bases line up with TRBD1. Input material: peripheral blood. The receptor's source is a man aged 18 to 35 with active or convalescent COVID-19. The CDR3 DNA sequence: TGTGCCAGCAGCTCCCCGGGACAGGGGAATAATTCACCCCTCCACTTT. It translates to CASSSPGQGNNSPLHF.